One and the same sample provided the 2 T cell receptor beta chains below, sequenced in a study of T cell responses to AZD1222 COVID-19 vaccine. Libraries were prepared by immunoSEQ multiplex PCR; TCRdb keeps only in-frame clonotypes and omits some of them. Of about 59,000 clones listed, 89% are singletons. The source material was peripheral blood, sampled 28 days after the second AZD1222 dose. These receptors all stem from an adult who received the AZD1222 COVID-19 vaccine.

This chain connects TRBV24-1 to TRBJ2-3, with TRBD2 matching over 8 bases. The V segment lost 0 bases and the J segment 2 bases; nucleotides outside the gene matches: 3. The CDR3 extends over 16 amino acids. CDR1 is KGHDR, CDR2 SFDVKD, per germline. The DNA of the CDR3 is TGTGCCACCAGTGATTTGGGGCGGGGGGACACAGATACGCAGTATTTT. It is translated as CATSDLGRGDTDTQYF.

The V call is TRBV28, the J call TRBJ2-7; D is uncertain. The germline V gene encodes CDR1 MDHEN and CDR2 SYDVKM. There are 13 residues in the CDR3. V lost 5 bases to trimming and J lost 2 bases, with 10 bases between them. CDR3 protein: CASSAPKAYEQYF. The CDR3 DNA sequence: TGTGCCAGCAGTGCGCCAAAGGCCTACGAGCAGTACTTC.